This TCR beta chain was documented in a study of T cells in Graves' hyperthyroidism and ophthalmopathy (dated by TCRdb to the late 2010s). Background on the whole study: Peripheral blood samples were taken at initial diagnosis, before any treatment was given. After blood sampling, hyperthyroidism patients were treated with methimazole at a starting dose of 30 mg daily, and ophthalmopathy patients were treated with high-dose intravenous methylprednisolone. TCR V-J signatures able to tell the groups apart were searched for in a discovery cohort of 100 or so patients, of whom 43 had Graves' ophthalmopathy and under 65 had stable Graves' hyperthyroidism. According to the paper, TCR Vbeta CDR3 sequencing was carried out on 135 peripheral blood samples, which came from 40 to 45 ophthalmopathy, about 75 hyperthyroidism and approximately 17 progressor patients. In about 6 Graves' hyperthyroidism patients, the study also compared T-cell repertoires from thyroid tissue with T-cell repertoires from blood. The approximately 90 discovery patients were divided at random into training and test sets in a 7:3 ratio. Whether ophthalmopathy could be predicted prospectively was tested in an independent validation cohort made up of 18 hyperthyroidism patients plus 17 patients who later progressed to ophthalmopathy.

Amplification of TCR beta CDR3 regions was carried out from RNA transcripts. A first-round RT-PCR of the TCR CDR3 used the HTBI primer set with the Qiagen OneStep RT-PCR kit. A second multiplex PCR round built the libraries, followed by size selection and purification. The libraries were sequenced on an Illumina HiSeq2000 using paired-end 100 bp reads. Per the original workflow: Raw data were processed with SOAPnuke, discarding reads with adapters, uncalled bases, mean Phred below 15, or no exact constant-primer or identifier match. High-quality paired reads were merged using COPE v1.2.5, and each unique nucleotide sequence was defined as a clonotype. MiTCR v1.1 was used to align clonotypes to the IMGT TRBV, TRBD and TRBJ reference segments. The analysis was restricted to V-J combinations with a frequency above 0.0001, which together covered roughly 99% of the repertoires. A TCS score was defined as the ratio of F50 (clonal expansion) to E x V (chaos), with BLOSUM62-based TCRdist applied between CDR3 peptides within each V-J. Welch's t-statistics and random forest reduced fewer than 550 V-J features to about 13, which were used in a naive Bayes classifier (R e1071). TCRdb reprocessing: public reads trimmed at Q25 with fastp, clones called with MiXCR, in-frame beta chains kept. Each record represents a unique CDR3 protein, reported with the most common genes and DNA among its rows. The V and J calls, along with clone size, are taken from TCRdb and not from the paper's own processing. This sample is represented by approximately 600,000 distinct CDR3 sequences; about 15% of them were singletons. The leading ten clones occupy more than 5% of the sample.

The hyperthyroidism patients were between 18 and 65 years old and newly diagnosed, with a disease duration of less than 2 months. Any patient with an uncontrolled infection, another autoimmune disease, pregnancy or lactation was excluded. Clinical symptoms, serum thyroxine and TRAb, thyroid ultrasound, and orbital computed tomography formed the basis for the diagnoses. Blood from progressor patients was drawn when they were first diagnosed with hyperthyroidism, before any ophthalmopathy symptoms appeared. Ficoll-Paque density gradient centrifugation was used to isolate PBMCs from around 9.1 ml of fresh peripheral blood. Patients classed as progressors first received a Graves' hyperthyroidism diagnosis and then went on to develop ophthalmopathy during follow-up. Total RNA was extracted with Trizol reagent, and quality was checked on an Agilent 2100 Bioanalyzer. Results and caveats for the whole study, not just this receptor: No statistical method was used to fix the sample size in advance, and group allocation was not hidden from the investigators. Most expanded thyroid clonotypes (frequency above 0.001) were also found in blood, which suggests that blood repertoires may mirror thyroid immune responses. In validation, the model predicted progression to ophthalmopathy with 55% to 71% sensitivity and around 72% specificity, a median of about six months before onset. A model built on a 13 V-J signature distinguished ophthalmopathy from stable hyperthyroidism, reaching around 88% sensitivity and around 81% specificity in cross-validation and 80%/75% in testing.

This clonotype was detected many times. Its antigen is still unknown. Base qualities are not provided; no much larger clone lies one nucleotide away. This clonotype originated in a woman aged 25-40 years with Graves' hyperthyroidism that later progressed to Graves' ophthalmopathy. Input material: blood.

The sequenced DNA: TGTGCCAGCACCTTAGGCGGACTGAGCTCTGGAAACACCATATATTTT. The encoded protein is CASTLGGLSSGNTIYF. The V and J segments used are TRBV28 and TRBJ1-3; the D gene identity is not certain. A distance of 16 bases separates the germline ends of V and J, which lose 7 bases and 0 bases respectively. CDR1 and CDR2 are read off the germline V gene as MDHEN and SYDVKM. The CDR3 measures 16 amino acids from cysteine to phenylalanine. Here the CDR3 DNA is all that survives: 48 bases in frame from base 1. Full variable domain (CDR3 extended with the reference TRBV28 and TRBJ1-3 proteins): DVKVTQSSRYLVKRTGEKVFLECVQDMDHENMFWYRQDPGLGLRLIYFSYDVKMKEKGDIPEGYSVSREKKERFSLILESASTNQTSMYLCASTLGGLSSGNTIYFGEGSWLTVV.